The T cell receptor (beta chain) under discussion was sequenced for a study of spatial heterogeneity in lung cancer. TCRdb re-called the 5' RACE reads through MiXCR, storing one row per CDR3 protein. The table includes a few thousand distinct CDR3 sequences, 15% detected once. Trimming cost V 3 bases and J 3 bases, with 14 bases left between them. Germline V gene data show CDR1 as MGHRA and CDR2 as YSYEKL. The CDR3 contains 15 residues. Within the sample, this clonotype is medium-sized. The time point was: sample taken at primary tumor resection. V and J are TRBV4-1 and TRBJ2-5; D is uncertain. The source material was normal lung tissue next to the tumor, sampled at surgery. This TCR was recovered from a male donor with early-stage non-small cell lung cancer. CDR3 sequence: CASSHLIRQEETQYF. CDR3 nucleotides: TGCGCCAGCAGCCACTTGATTAGGCAGGAAGAGACCCAGTACTTC.